The present T cell receptor (beta chain) was sequenced within a study of human T cells and chemical hapten exposure. Whole-study findings and limits: Large CDR3 similarity clusters arose significantly more often from expanded TCRs than from controls.

This clonotype has a handful of counts. The target antigen is unknown. The V gene lost 1 base and the J gene lost 4 bases, with 13 bases spanning the gap. Germline lookup yields CDR1 LGHDT and CDR2 YNNKEL (reference sequence). The CDR3 is 16 amino acids. Time point specified: patch test 1, 2 weeks after DPC sensitization. Treatment denoted: therapeutic diphenylcyclopropenone sensitization with weekly scalp DPC. MiXCR was run by TCRdb on the RACE reads, yielding one entry per CDR3 protein. The data contain approximately 350,000 distinct CDR3 sequences, 6% to 8.5% of them seen just once; the ten biggest clones take up more than 7%.

The rearrangement uses TRBV3-1 and TRBJ2-2; tentatively, D is TRBD2 (6 bases). This clonotype was obtained from a woman aged 18-29 years with alopecia areata. Some clones in this sample may be carry-over from other donors' samples. Sequencing was performed on whole blood, taken in connection with sensitization to the hapten diphenylcyclopropenone (DPC). CDR3 bases: TGTGCCAGCAGCCAAGTCTTCGGACTATCCACCGGGGAGCTGTTTTTT. As protein: CASSQVFGLSTGELFF.